Detailed here is one T cell receptor beta chain. No antigen is known for it. The PCR employed 60 Vbeta primers together with 13 Jbeta primers. Profiled with immunoSEQ multiplex PCR; TCRdb holds only in-frame clones, not every one. The sample shows approximately 69,000 clones, 70% to 75% of them seen only once. Trimming removed 5 bases from V and 3 bases from J; junction bases left unmatched: 6. This CDR3 region has 14 residues. Germline assignment: CDR1 SGHDT and CDR2 YYEEEE. The sample comes from a study of cytomegalovirus exposure and HLA in healthy donors. Overall study context: HLA-typed donors contributed approximately 92 million unique TCRs, which were held in an early data release.

Study-wide results and limits: For most TCR beta V segments, an earlier analysis put the productive rate at about 90% or about 30% of the time. For TCR beta chains, V- and J-gene trimming was later linked to a missense DCLRE1C variant.

V usage is TRBV5-6 and J usage is TRBJ1-2, with TRBD1 matching over 8 bases. The specimen was PBMCs. The origin of this receptor is a woman aged 25 to 39 in good health and CMV-seropositive. The CDR3 is CASRSTGVDYGYTF. CDR3 DNA: TGTGCCAGCAGATCGACAGGGGTGGACTATGGCTACACCTTC.